This T cell receptor (beta chain) comes out of a study of CXCR3-negative and CXCR3-positive naive CD8 T cells (dated 2019 in TCRdb). At the level of the whole study: Roughly 150 million TRB reads were obtained in total, roughly 1.5 +/- 0.3 million reads per library. Data from 11 donors, pooled across two independent experiments, went into the diversity and physicochemical repertoire analyses. The TRBV-TRBJ cluster analysis covered naive subsets from 5 or 6 donors and memory cells from 3 donors.

Results and caveats for the whole study, not just this receptor: Surface CD5, linked to self-reactivity in mice, was comparable between naive subsets; TCR interaction strength was therefore also inferred from TRB CDR3 physicochemical properties. Freshly isolated PBMCs were used for most assays because CXCR3 expression went down partially after cryopreservation. TRB CDR3s from CXCR3-positive naive cells showed higher hydrophobicity (lower Kidera factor 4), lower energy, and higher strength and volume indices than CXCR3-negative naive cells. Repertoire diversity was comparably high in both naive subsets but much lower in memory CD8+ T cells. Similar TRBV-TRBJ usage was shown by naive CXCR3-negative and CXCR3-positive cells from the same donor, whereas distinct patterns were shown by memory cells.

Notes on this clonotype: There is no known antigen for this receptor.

The CDR3 has 14 amino acids, counting the end cysteine and phenylalanine. No DNA has been recorded. From the germline V gene, CDR1 is MNHEY and CDR2 is SVGAGI. TCRdb lists the instrument as NextSeq 550. The Human TCR Profiling Kit (MiLaboratory) was used to make UMI-labeled 5' RACE TRB cDNA libraries. The full amount of extracted RNA was used for cDNA synthesis, and the full amount of resulting cDNA was used for PCR amplification. Libraries were prepared in parallel with an identical number of PCR cycles. In the original analysis: MIGEC and MiXCR extracted about 50,000 +/- 9,200 unique UMI-labeled TRB cDNA molecules per library, requiring at least two reads per UMI. On average, approximately 40,000 +/- 10,000 functional in-frame TRB CDR3 nucleotide clonotypes lacking stop codons were found per library. After downsampling to 5000 UMI-labeled TRB molecules per sample, diversity metrics such as normalized Shannon-Wiener and Chao1 were calculated in VDJtools. For the central five CDR3 residues, VDJtools calculated physicochemical properties weighted by clonotype size, namely interaction energy, strength, volume and Kidera factor 4. After the reads were reprocessed by TCRdb, one entry was made per CDR3 protein sequence, with no DNA. The V and J calls and clone size are TCRdb's, not the authors'. The sample table gives 70,000 to 100,000 distinct CDR3 sequences. Approximately 1.5% of the sample is in the top ten clones.

For every CD8+ T cell subset, a few hundred thousand cells were flow-sorted straight into RLT lysis buffer, and each subset was sorted in triplicate. Naive CD8+ T cells were defined stringently as CD45RO-CCR7+CD27+CD95- to exclude memory contaminants. Using standard density gradient centrifugation, peripheral blood mononuclear cells were isolated from buffy coats. A FACSAria III was used to flow-sort naive CD8+ T cells into CXCR3-negative and CXCR3-positive populations. Total RNA was extracted from sorted cells using an RNeasy Mini Kit. The clonotype was recovered from a human donor in good health. Some clones in this sample may be carry-over from other donors' samples. The sequencing sample was made of naive CXCR3- CD8+ T cells from blood. The meaning of the sample's cell subset or site label: CD45RO-CCR7+CD27+CD95- naive CD8+ T cells lacking CXCR3 (TNR3-). This chain is built from TRBV6-5 and TRBJ2-1; TCRdb's D call, TRBD1, is unchecked because there is no DNA. The CDR3 loop reads CASSPGQGLHEQFF.